These 2 T cell receptor beta chains originate from one sample sequenced in a study of OX40 agonist ivuxolimab in advanced cancers. Only in-frame clones appear in the TCRdb table, and some are missing; sequencing was by immunoSEQ multiplex PCR. This table has approximately 65,000 clones, around nine tenths appearing once. The material sequenced was CD4+ or CD8+ T cells sorted from blood, taken in a trial of the OX40 agonist ivuxolimab. These receptors all come from an adult with an advanced solid tumor such as melanoma, head and neck, liver or kidney cancer.

The rearrangement joins TRBV7-2 to TRBJ2-2; 8 bases fit TRBD1. Looked up from germline, CDR1 is SGHTA and CDR2 is FQGNSA. The CDR3 sequence is 15 residues long. J lost 0 bases, V lost 5 bases, and 2 bases had no gene match. The CDR3 reads CASSTTGANTGELFF. The CDR3 DNA reads TGTGCCAGCAGCACGACAGGGGCGAACACCGGGGAGCTGTTTTTT.

This clone is labeled as medium-sized. The V and J genes are TRBV18 and TRBJ2-5, with D tentatively TRBD1 (5 bases). This CDR3 has 15 amino acids. Trimming stripped 4 bases from V and 5 bases from J, with 17 bases between. Germline V lookup: CDR1 KGHSH, CDR2 LQKENI. CDR3 nucleotide sequence: TGTGCCAGCTCACGGCGTAACAGGAAAGGGGAGACCCAGTACTTC. Its protein is CASSRRNRKGETQYF.